These 19 T cell receptor beta chains were sequenced from one sample in a study of CD8+CD57+ T cells in acquired aplastic anemia. Whoever was chosen for sequencing had shown CD8+CD57+ cell expansion by flow cytometry. Researchers used genomic DNA as the template to profile TCR beta VDJ and CDR3. TCRdb recomputed calls from the reads with MiXCR, one row per CDR3 protein. The table shows under 200,000 distinct CDR3 sequences, with roughly 48% occurring only once. Sequenced input: sorted CD4+, CD8+, or CD8+CD57+ T cells (not recorded which) from PBMCs. These receptors came from a human donor with aplastic anemia.

This clonotype showed up just a few times. The rearrangement uses TRBV5-1 and TRBJ2-1, with TRBD2 matching over 7 bases. The germline gives CDR1 SGHRS, CDR2 YFSETQ. CDR3 size: 16 residues. Losses at the gene ends were 0 bases for V and 4 bases for J; bases not matched to a gene: 7. CDR3 protein: CASSLAAGVRYNEQFF. The CDR3 DNA reads TGCGCCAGCAGCTTGGCCGCGGGGGTCCGATACAATGAGCAGTTCTTC.

This sequence joins TRBV27 and TRBJ1-4; tentatively, D is TRBD1 (5 bases). The CDR3 runs 14 residues. Trimming cost V 1 base and J 7 bases, with 10 bases left between them. CDR1 and CDR2 (germline): MNHEY, SMNVEV (reference sequence). CDR3 sequence reads: CASSLLGGAEKLFF. DNA for the CDR3: TGTGCCAGCAGTTTATTAGGTGGGGCTGAAAAACTGTTTTTT.

The rearrangement links TRBV30 to TRBJ2-7; 7 bases line up with TRBD2. Germline V gene lookup returns CDR1 GTSNPN and CDR2 SVGIG (reference sequence). The CDR3 loop spans 15 amino acids. V lost 2 bases and J lost 3; bases outside the gene matches: 10. As DNA, the CDR3 is TGTGCCTGGAGTAGCGACCCGGGAGGAATCTACGAGCAGTACTTC. It is translated as CAWSSDPGGIYEQYF.

The rearrangement uses TRBV20-1 and TRBJ2-3, with D possibly being TRBD2 (5 bases). With 5 bases removed from V and 7 bases from J, the gap between germline ends came to 10 bases. In germline, CDR1 is DFQATT, CDR2 SNEGSKA (reference sequence). This CDR3 comprises 11 residues. CDR3 region: CSAAEGNTQYF. Here the CDR3 DNA reads TGCAGTGCTGCAGAGGGTAATACGCAGTATTTT.

This clonotype was found many times. The J gene is TRBJ1-1, the V gene TRBV7-8; D gene ambiguous. Germline loops: CDR1 SGHVS, CDR2 FQNEAQ. V was clipped by 5 bases and J by 5 bases, with 12 bases between them. The CDR3 is 13 amino acids. The CDR3 DNA sequence: TGTGCCAGCAGCCCCCTCGGGGAGACTGAAGCTTTCTTT. Translation: CASSPLGETEAFF.

The sample holds many counts of this clonotype. The chain is built from TRBV30 and TRBJ1-2; D uncertain. The germline V gene encodes CDR1 GTSNPN and CDR2 SVGIG (reference sequence). Trimming left V 3 bases short and J 3 bases short, with 2 bases between. This CDR3 spans 10 amino acids. CDR3 amino acids: CAWRHYGYTF. The DNA for the CDR3 is TGTGCCTGGAGGCACTATGGCTACACCTTC.

This clonotype has only one observation. This sequence may be a read error, since a much larger clone differs from it by one base. J is TRBJ2-7 and V is TRBV11-2; D is perhaps TRBD1 (6 bases). CDR3 length: 18 residues. V shed 5 bases and J shed 3 bases, with 26 bases lying between them. The V gene's germline CDR1 is SGHAT and CDR2 FQNNGV. CDR3 DNA: TGTGCCAGCAGCCCAGAAGAACTACAGGGCCTCTACCTCTACGAGCAGTACTTC. Translated: CASSPEELQGLYLYEQYF.

This clonotype occurred many times. The rearrangement uses TRBV11-2 and TRBJ2-7; D is unclear. V dropped 5 bases and J dropped 3 bases, with 17 bases sitting between them. The germline CDR1 and CDR2 sequences are SGHAT and FQNNGV. This CDR3 is 15 amino acids long. The CDR3 loop is CASSPTPRKGYEQYF. CDR3 nucleotide sequence: TGTGCCAGCAGCCCCACCCCACGAAAGGGCTACGAGCAGTACTTC.

Many counts were recorded for this clonotype. CDR3: CASGDRSSGETQYF. In DNA, the CDR3 is TGTGCCAGCGGCGATCGGTCCTCGGGGGAGACCCAGTACTTC. This rearrangement joins TRBV9 to TRBJ2-5, with D maybe TRBD2 (5 bases). This CDR3 has 14 amino acids. V lost 7 bases and J lost 5, with 18 bases in between. Germline V gene lookup returns CDR1 SGDLS and CDR2 YYNGEE.

V gene TRBV19 combines with J gene TRBJ1-6; D is unclear. The ends were cut back, 5 bases at V and 7 bases at J, with 15 bases in the middle. This CDR3 comprises 15 residues. CDR1 and CDR2 from the germline V gene are LNHDA and SQIVND (reference sequence). CDR3 region: CASSSSSGRNSPLHF. The CDR3 DNA is TGTGCCAGTAGTTCATCCTCCGGGCGCAATTCACCCCTCCACTTT.

This clonotype showed up many times. This sequence joins TRBV5-1 and TRBJ2-7; no definite D call. Germline V gene data show CDR1 as SGHRS and CDR2 as YFSETQ. V gave up 0 bases and J gave up 4 bases, with 11 bases separating them. The CDR3 covers 14 residues. The CDR3 nucleotides are TGCGCCAGCAGCTTGGAGAACAGTGTATACGAGCAGTACTTC. As protein: CASSLENSVYEQYF.

The chain joins TRBV5-1 to TRBJ2-2; D is unclear. The germline CDR1 and CDR2 sequences are SGHRS and YFSETQ. The CDR3 is made up of 15 amino acids. Trimming removed 1 base at V and 0 bases at J, with 7 bases between. In nucleotides, the CDR3 is TGCGCCAGCAGCTTGACCGAATCGAACACCGGGGAGCTGTTTTTT. Amino acid sequence: CASSLTESNTGELFF.

This chain uses TRBV5-6 with TRBJ2-7; possibly TRBD2 for D (6 bases). The germline V and J ends were trimmed by 4 bases and 0 bases, with 11 bases remaining between them. Germline assignment: CDR1 SGHDT and CDR2 YYEEEE. The CDR3 length is 14 residues. The DNA of the CDR3 is TGTGCCAGCAGCCTTAGCGGTAGCTCCTACGAGCAGTACTTC. It encodes CASSLSGSSYEQYF.

This chain connects TRBV25-1 to TRBJ1-1; a weak D match, TRBD1 (5 bases). Germline lookup yields CDR1 MGHDK and CDR2 SYGVNS. V was shortened by 6 bases and J by 1 base, with 15 bases between the two germline ends. The CDR3 is 15 amino acids. CDR3 in DNA: TGTGCCAGCAGCGGTGGGGGGGACGGGAACACTGAAGCTTTCTTT. Translating gives CASSGGGDGNTEAFF.

This clonotype was recorded many times. The V gene is TRBV12-3 or TRBV12-4, the J gene TRBJ1-1, with 7 nucleotides matching TRBD1. This CDR3 has 13 residues. With V trimmed by 6 bases and J by 4 bases, 5 bases remained unmatched. The CDR3 reads CASSPGGITEAFF. The CDR3 region has the DNA TGTGCCAGCAGCCCAGGGGGAATCACTGAAGCTTTCTTT.

The chain uses TRBV12-3 or TRBV12-4 and TRBJ2-1; 8 positions agree with TRBD2. The CDR3 length is 16 residues. V gave up 2 bases and J gave up 7 bases; unmatched junction bases: 10. CDR3 sequence reads: CASSLLGLGPSNEQFF. The CDR3 DNA is TGTGCCAGCAGTTTATTGGGACTAGGTCCCTCTAATGAGCAGTTCTTC.

The chain has TRBV7-8 and TRBJ2-1; D is perhaps TRBD1 (5 bases). This CDR3 is 13 amino acids long. Germline values: CDR1 SGHVS, CDR2 FQNEAQ. V lost 7 bases and J 6 bases, leaving 13 bases between the germline ends. The CDR3 reads CASTETVSNEQFF. The CDR3 region has the DNA TGTGCCAGCACCGAGACAGTGTCCAATGAGCAGTTCTTC.

Comments on this clonotype: One base away lies a much larger clone, so this may be a sequencing read error. V and J are TRBV11-2 and TRBJ2-7, with 7 bases fitting TRBD1. The CDR3 sequence is 14 residues long. CDR1 is SGHAT and CDR2 is FQNNGV in the germline V gene. CDR3 in amino acids: CASGDGTDAYELYF. DNA of the CDR3: TGTGCCAGCGGTGATGGGACAGACGCCTACGAGCTGTACTTC.

The chain employs TRBV24-1 and TRBJ2-3; TRBD1 matches 8 bases. The CDR3 sequence is 15 residues long. Unmatched junction bases numbered 10, after V lost 5 bases and J lost 7 bases. Germline loops: CDR1 KGHDR, CDR2 SFDVKD. The DNA for the CDR3 is TGTGCCACCAGTGGACAGGGGACCCTCATGAATACGCAGTATTTT. Protein product: CATSGQGTLMNTQYF.